This TCR beta chain was sequenced for a study of T cell responses to AZD1222 COVID-19 vaccine. CDR1 SGDLS and CDR2 YYNGEE come from the germline V gene. The CDR3 runs 17 residues. Trimming stripped 0 bases from V and 0 bases from J, with 10 bases between. Only in-frame clones appear in the TCRdb table, and some are missing; sequencing was by immunoSEQ multiplex PCR. Of roughly 150,000 clones detected, about nine tenths appear once; the ten largest clones hold around 6.3%. This chain joins TRBV9 and TRBJ1-6; a possible D gene is TRBD1 (5 bases). The source was peripheral blood, collected 28 days after the second AZD1222 dose. The clonotype was recovered from an adult who received the AZD1222 COVID-19 vaccine. The CDR3 nucleotides read TGTGCCAGCAGCGTAGGGACACAGAGCTCCTATAATTCACCCCTCCACTTT. This translates into CASSVGTQSSYNSPLHF.